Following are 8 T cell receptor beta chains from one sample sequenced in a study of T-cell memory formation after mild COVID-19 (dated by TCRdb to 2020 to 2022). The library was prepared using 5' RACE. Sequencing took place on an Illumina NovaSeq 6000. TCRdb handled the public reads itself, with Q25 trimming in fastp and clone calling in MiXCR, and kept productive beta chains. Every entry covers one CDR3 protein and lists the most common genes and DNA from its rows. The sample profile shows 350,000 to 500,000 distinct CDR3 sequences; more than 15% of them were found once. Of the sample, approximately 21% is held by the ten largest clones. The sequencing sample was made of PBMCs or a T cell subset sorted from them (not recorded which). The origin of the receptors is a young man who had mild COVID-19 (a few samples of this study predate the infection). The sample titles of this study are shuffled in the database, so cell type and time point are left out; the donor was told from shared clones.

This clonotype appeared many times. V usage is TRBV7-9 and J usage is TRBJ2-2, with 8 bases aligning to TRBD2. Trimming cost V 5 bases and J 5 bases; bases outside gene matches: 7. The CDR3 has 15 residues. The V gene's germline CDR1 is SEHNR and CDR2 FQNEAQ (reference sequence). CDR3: CASSPGLGLTGELFF. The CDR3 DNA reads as TGTGCCAGCAGCCCGGGACTAGGACTAACCGGGGAGCTGTTTTTT.

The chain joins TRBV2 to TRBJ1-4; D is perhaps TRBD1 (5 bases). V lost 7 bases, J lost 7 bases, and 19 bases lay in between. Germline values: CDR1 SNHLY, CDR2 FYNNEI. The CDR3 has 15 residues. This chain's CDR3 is CASTPGTSRSEKLFF. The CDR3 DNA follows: TGTGCCAGCACCCCCGGGACTTCCCGTAGTGAAAAACTGTTTTTT.

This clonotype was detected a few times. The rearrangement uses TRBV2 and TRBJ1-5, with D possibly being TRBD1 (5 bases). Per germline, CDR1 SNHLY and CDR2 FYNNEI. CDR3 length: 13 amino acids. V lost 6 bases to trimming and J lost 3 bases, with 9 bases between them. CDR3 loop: CASRDNINQPQHF. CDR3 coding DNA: TGTGCCAGCAGGGACAACATCAATCAGCCCCAGCATTTT.

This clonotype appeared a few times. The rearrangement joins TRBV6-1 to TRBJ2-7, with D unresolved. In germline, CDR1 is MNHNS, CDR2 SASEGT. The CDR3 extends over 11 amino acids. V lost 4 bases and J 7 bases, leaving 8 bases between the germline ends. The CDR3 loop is CASSGSGEQYV. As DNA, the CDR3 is TGTGCCAGCAGTGGCTCCGGGGAGCAGTACGTC.

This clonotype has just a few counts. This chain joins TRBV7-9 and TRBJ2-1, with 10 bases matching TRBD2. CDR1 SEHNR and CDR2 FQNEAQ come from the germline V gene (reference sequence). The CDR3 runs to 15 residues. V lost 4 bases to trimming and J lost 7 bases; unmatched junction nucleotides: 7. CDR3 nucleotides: TGTGCCAGCAGCTATGACAAGACTAGCGGGAATGAGCAGTTCTTC. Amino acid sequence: CASSYDKTSGNEQFF.

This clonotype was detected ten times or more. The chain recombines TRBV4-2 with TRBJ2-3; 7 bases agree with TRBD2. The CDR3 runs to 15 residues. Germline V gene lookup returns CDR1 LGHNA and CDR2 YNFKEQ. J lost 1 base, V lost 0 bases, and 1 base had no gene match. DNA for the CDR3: TGTGCCAGCAGCCAAGATCGGGGGGGCACAGATACGCAGTATTTT. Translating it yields CASSQDRGGTDTQYF.

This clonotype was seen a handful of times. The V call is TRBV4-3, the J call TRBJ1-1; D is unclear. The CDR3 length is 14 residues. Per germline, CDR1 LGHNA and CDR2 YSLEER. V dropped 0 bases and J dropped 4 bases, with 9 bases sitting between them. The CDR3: CASSQESWSTEAFF. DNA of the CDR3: TGCGCCAGCAGCCAAGAGAGTTGGAGCACTGAAGCTTTCTTT.

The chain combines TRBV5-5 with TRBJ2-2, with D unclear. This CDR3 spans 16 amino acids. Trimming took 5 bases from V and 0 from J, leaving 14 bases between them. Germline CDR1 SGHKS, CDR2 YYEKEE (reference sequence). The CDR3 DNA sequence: TGTGCCAGCAGATATGCCCCCCTCGCGAACACCGGGGAGCTGTTTTTT. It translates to CASRYAPLANTGELFF. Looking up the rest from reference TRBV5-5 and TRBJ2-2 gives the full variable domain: DAGVTQSPTHLIKTRGQQVTLRCSPISGHKSVSWYQQVLGQGPQFIFQYYEKEERGRGNFPDRFSARQFPNYSSELNVNALLLGDSALYLCASRYAPLANTGELFFGEGSRLTVL.